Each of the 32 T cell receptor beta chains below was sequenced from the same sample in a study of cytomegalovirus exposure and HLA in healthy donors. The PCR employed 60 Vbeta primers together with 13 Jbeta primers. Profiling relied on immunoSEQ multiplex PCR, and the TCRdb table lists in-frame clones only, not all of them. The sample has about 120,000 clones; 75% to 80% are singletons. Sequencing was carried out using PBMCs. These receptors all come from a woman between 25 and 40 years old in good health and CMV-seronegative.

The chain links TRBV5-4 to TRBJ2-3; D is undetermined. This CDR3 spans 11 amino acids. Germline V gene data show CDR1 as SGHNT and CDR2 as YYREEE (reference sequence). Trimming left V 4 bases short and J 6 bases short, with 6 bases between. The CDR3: CASSEEDTQYF. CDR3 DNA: TGTGCCAGCAGCGAGGAGGATACGCAGTATTTT. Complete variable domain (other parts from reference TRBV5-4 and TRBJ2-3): ETGVTQSPTHLIKTRGQQVTLRCSSQSGHNTVSWYQQALGQGPQFIFQYYREEENGRGNFPPRFSGLQFPNYSSELNVNALELDDSALYLCASSEEDTQYFGPGTRLTVL.

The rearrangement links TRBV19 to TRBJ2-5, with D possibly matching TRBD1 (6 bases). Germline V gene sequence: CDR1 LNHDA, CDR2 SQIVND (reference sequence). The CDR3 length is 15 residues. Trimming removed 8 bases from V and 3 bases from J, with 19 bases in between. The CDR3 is CASRSLAKGEETQYF. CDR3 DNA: TGTGCCAGTCGATCTCTAGCAAAGGGGGAAGAGACCCAGTACTTC.

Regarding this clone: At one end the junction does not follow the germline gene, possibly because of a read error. The CDR3 coding sequence is TGTGCTAGCAGCCCTGATTGGGGAGACGATGAGCAGTTCTTC. Translation: CASSPDWGDDEQFF. The rearrangement links TRBV7-7 to TRBJ2-1, with D perhaps TRBD2 (5 bases). The CDR3 consists of 14 residues. Germline V CDR1 and CDR2: SSHAT, FNYEAQ (reference sequence). The full variable domain, with the rest looked up from reference TRBV7-7 and TRBJ2-1, is GAGVSQSPRYKVTKRGQDVTLRCDPISSHATLYWYQQALGQGPEFLTYFNYEAQPDKSGLPSDRFSAERPEGSISTLTIQRTEQRDSAMYRCASSPDWGDDEQFFGPGTRLTVL.

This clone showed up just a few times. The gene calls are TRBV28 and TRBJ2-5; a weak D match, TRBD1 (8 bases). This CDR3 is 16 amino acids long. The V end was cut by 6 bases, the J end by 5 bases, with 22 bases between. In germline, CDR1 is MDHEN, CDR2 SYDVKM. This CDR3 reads CASRARDYRGGETQYF. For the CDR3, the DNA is TGTGCCAGCAGGGCCCGGGACTACAGGGGGGGGGAGACCCAGTACTTC.

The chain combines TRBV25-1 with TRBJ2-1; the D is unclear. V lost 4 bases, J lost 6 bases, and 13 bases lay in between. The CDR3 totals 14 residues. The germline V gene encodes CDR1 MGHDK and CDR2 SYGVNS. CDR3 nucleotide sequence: TGTGCCAGCAGTGGAACCGGGTTTGGCAATGAGCAGTTCTTC. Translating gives CASSGTGFGNEQFF.

CDR3: CASSSAGGAAEAFF. As DNA, the CDR3 is TGCGCCAGCAGCTCTGCAGGGGGCGCGGCTGAAGCTTTCTTT. The chain links TRBV5-1 to TRBJ1-1; 8 nucleotides align to TRBD1. The CDR3 is 14 amino acids. The germline CDR1 and CDR2 sequences are SGHRS and YFSETQ. The J segment lost 6 bases and the V segment lost 3 bases, leaving 7 bases of the junction unmatched.

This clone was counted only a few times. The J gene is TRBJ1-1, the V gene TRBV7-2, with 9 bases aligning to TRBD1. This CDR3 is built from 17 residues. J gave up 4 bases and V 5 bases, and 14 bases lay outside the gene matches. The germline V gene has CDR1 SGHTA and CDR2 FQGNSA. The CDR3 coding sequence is TGTGCCAGCAGCCCCCGGGACAGGGCCCCACCGGGCACTGAAGCTTTCTTT. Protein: CASSPRDRAPPGTEAFF. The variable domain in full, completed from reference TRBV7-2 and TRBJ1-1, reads GAGVSQSPSNKVTEKGKDVELRCDPISGHTALYWYRQSLGQGLEFLIYFQGNSAPDKSGLPSDRFSAERTGGSVSTLTIQRTQQEDSAVYLCASSPRDRAPPGTEAFFGQGTRLTVV.

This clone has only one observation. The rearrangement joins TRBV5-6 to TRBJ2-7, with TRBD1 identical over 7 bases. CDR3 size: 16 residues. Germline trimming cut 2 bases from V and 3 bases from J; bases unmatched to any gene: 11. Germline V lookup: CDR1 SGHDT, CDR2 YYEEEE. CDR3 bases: TGTGCCAGCAGCTTAAGTGGACAGGTCTTAATCTACGAGCAGTACTTC. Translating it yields CASSLSGQVLIYEQYF.

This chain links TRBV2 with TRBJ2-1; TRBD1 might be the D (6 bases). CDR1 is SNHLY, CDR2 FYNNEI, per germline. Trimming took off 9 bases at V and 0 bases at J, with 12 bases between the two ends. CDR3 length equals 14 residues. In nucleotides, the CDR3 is TGTGCCAGGGGGGCAGGCGGCTCCTACAATGAGCAGTTCTTC. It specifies CARGAGGSYNEQFF.

CDR3 nucleotide sequence: TGTGCCAGCAGCACCGGACAGGGAAATTCACCCCTCCACTTT. Residues: CASSTGQGNSPLHF. V gene TRBV7-3 combines with J gene TRBJ1-6; 8 nucleotides match TRBD1. Germline CDR1 is SGHTA and CDR2 is FQGTGA. The CDR3 spans 14 residues. V was clipped by 5 bases and J by 7 bases; unmatched bases: 4.

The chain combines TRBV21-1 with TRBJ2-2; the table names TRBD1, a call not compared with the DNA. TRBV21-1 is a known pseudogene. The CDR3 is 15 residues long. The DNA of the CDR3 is TGTGCCAGCAGCACCTACAGGGGATTGACCGGGGAGCTGTTTTTT. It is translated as CASSTYRGLTGELFF.

Here the CDR3 DNA reads TGTGCCAGCAGTCCCGGGACTAGCGGGATCACGCAGTATTTT. Translated: CASSPGTSGITQYF. The chain carries TRBV27 and TRBJ2-3; 13 positions agree with TRBD2. Germline V gene lookup returns CDR1 MNHEY and CDR2 SMNVEV (reference sequence). The CDR3 spans 14 residues. V trimming: 5 bases; J trimming: 9 bases; junction bases outside the gene matches: 5.

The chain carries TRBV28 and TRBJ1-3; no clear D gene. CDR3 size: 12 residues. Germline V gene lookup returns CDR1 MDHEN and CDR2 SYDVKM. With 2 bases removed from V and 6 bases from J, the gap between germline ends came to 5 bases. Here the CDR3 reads CASSLKPNTIYF. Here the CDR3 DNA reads TGTGCCAGCAGTTTAAAGCCAAACACCATATATTTT.

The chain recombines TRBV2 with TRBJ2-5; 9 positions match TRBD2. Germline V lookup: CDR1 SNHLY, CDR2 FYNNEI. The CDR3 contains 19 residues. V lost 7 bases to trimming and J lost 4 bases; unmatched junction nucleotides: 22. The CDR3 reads CASNPGLAGGPRSLETQYF. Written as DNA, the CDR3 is TGTGCCAGCAACCCCGGGCTCGCGGGAGGGCCCCGAAGTCTAGAGACCCAGTACTTC. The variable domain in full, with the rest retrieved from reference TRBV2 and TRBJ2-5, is EPEVTQTPSHQVTQMGQEVILRCVPISNHLYFYWYRQILGQKVEFLVSFYNNEISEKSEIFDDQFSVERPDGSNFTLKIRSTKLEDSAMYFCASNPGLAGGPRSLETQYFGPGTRLLVL.

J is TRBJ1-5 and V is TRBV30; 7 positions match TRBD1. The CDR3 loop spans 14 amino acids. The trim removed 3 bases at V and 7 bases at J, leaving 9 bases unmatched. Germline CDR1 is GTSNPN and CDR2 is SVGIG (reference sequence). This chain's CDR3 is CAWRPTGAGQPQHF. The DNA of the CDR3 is TGTGCCTGGAGACCCACAGGGGCGGGACAGCCCCAGCATTTT.

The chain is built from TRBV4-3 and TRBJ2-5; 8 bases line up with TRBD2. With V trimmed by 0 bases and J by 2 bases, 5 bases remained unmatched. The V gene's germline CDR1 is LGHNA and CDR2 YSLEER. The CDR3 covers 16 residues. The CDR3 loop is CASSQDWGGRQETQYF. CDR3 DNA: TGCGCCAGCAGCCAAGATTGGGGCGGGAGGCAAGAGACCCAGTACTTC.

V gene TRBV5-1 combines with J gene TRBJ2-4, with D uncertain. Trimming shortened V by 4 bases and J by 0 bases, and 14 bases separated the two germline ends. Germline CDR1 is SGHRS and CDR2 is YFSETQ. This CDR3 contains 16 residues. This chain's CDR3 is CASSSFENLAKNIQYF. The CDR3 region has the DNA TGCGCCAGCAGCAGCTTCGAGAATTTAGCCAAAAACATTCAGTACTTC.

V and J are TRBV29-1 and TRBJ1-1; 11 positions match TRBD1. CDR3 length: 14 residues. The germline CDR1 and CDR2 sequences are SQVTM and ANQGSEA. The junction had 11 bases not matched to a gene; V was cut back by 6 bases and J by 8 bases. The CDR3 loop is CSVQRDRGFSEAFF. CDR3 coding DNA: TGCAGCGTCCAACGGGACAGGGGGTTCTCAGAAGCTTTCTTT.

The CDR3 region has the DNA TGTGCCAGCAGGGCGGGACTGACGTACGAGCAGTACTTC. Protein: CASRAGLTYEQYF. The chain combines TRBV5-6 with TRBJ2-5; D perhaps matches TRBD2 (6 bases). The J call is in doubt because the DNA end fits TRBJ2-7 better. The CDR3 extends over 13 amino acids. The germline gives CDR1 SGHDT, CDR2 YYEEEE.

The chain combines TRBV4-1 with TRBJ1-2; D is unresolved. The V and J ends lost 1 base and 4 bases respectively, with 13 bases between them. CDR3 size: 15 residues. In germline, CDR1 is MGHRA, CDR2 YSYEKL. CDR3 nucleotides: TGCGCCAGCAGCCAAGCGAATGGGGAGGCCTATGGCTACACCTTC. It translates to CASSQANGEAYGYTF.

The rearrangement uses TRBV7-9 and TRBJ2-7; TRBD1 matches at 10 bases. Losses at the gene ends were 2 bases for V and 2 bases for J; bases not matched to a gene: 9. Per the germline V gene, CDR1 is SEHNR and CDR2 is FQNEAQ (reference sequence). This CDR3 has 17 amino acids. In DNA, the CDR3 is TGTGCCAGCAGCTTACTCCCGGGACAGGGGAAAACCTACGAGCAGTACTTC. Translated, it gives CASSLLPGQGKTYEQYF. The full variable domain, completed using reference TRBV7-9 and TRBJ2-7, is DTGVSQNPRHKITKRGQNVTFRCDPISEHNRLYWYRQTLGQGPEFLTYFQNEAQLEKSRLLSDRFSAERPKGSFSTLEIQRTEQGDSAMYLCASSLLPGQGKTYEQYFGPGTRLTVT.

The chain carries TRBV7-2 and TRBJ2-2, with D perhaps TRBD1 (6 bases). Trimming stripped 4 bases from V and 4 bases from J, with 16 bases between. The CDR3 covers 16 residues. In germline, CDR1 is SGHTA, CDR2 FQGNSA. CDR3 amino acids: CASSSTGRLSTGELFF. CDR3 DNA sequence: TGTGCCAGCAGCTCAACAGGGCGATTGAGCACCGGGGAGCTGTTTTTT.

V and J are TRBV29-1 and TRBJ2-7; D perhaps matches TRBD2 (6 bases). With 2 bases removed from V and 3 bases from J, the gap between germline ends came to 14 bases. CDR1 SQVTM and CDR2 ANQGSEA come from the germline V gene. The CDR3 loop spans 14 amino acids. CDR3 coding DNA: TGCAGCGTTGAAACGAGCGGGTTGCACTACGAGCAGTACTTC. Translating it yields CSVETSGLHYEQYF.

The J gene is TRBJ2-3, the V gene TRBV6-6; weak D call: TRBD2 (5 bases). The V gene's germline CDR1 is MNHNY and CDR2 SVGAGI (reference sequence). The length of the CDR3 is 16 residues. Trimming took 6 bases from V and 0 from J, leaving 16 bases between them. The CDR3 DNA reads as TGTGCCAGCAGCTCGGGATCGACCGCTAGCACAGATACGCAGTATTTT. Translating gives CASSSGSTASTDTQYF.

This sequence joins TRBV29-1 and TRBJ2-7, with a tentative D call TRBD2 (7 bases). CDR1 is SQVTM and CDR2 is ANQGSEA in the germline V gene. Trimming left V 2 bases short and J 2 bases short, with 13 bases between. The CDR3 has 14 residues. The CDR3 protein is CSVESSGTTYEQYF. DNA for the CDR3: TGCAGCGTTGAATCCAGCGGGACAACCTACGAGCAGTACTTC.

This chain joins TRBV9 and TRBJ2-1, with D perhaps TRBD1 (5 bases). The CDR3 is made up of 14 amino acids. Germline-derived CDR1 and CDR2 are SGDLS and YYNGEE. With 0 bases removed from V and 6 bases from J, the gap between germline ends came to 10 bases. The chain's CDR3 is CASSVEPGSNEQFF. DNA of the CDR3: TGTGCCAGCAGCGTAGAGCCAGGGTCCAATGAGCAGTTCTTC.

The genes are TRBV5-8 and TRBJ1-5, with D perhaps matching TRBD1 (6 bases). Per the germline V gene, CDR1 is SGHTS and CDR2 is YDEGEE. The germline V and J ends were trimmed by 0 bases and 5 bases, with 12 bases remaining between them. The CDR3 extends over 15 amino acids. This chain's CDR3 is CASSLGDTNYQPQHF. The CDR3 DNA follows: TGTGCCAGCAGCTTGGGGGACACAAATTATCAGCCCCAGCATTTT.

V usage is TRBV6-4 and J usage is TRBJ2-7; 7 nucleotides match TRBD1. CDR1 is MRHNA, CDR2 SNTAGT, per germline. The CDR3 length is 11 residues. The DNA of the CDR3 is TGTGGATGTGGGGACAGTGTCGAGCAGTACTTC. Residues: CGCGDSVEQYF.

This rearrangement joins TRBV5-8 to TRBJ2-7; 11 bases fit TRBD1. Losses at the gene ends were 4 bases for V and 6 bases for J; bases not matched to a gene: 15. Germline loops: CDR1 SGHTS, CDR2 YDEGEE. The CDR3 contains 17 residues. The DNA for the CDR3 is TGTGCCAGCAGCCCCGTCCACCAAGGACAGGGGGCGAGCGAGCAGTACTTC. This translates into CASSPVHQGQGASEQYF.

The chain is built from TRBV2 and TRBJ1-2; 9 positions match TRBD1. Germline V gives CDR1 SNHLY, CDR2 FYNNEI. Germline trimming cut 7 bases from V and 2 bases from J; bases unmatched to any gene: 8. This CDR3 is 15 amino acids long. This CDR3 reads CASTREGQGNYGYTF. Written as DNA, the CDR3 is TGTGCCAGCACCCGTGAGGGACAGGGAAACTATGGCTACACCTTC.

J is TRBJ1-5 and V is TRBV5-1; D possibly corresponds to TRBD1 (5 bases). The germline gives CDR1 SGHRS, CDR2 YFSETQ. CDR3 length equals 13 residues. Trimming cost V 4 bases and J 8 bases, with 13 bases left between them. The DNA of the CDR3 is TGCGCCAGCAGCCCGGGGGGTACGGAGCCCCAGCATTTT. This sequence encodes CASSPGGTEPQHF.

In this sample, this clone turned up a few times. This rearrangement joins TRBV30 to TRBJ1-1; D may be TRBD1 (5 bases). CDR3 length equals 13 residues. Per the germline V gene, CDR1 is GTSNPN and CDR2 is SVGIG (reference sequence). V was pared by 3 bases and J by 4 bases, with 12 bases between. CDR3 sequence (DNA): TGTGCCTGGAGGGTTATGGGGGGCACTGAAGCTTTCTTT. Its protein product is CAWRVMGGTEAFF.